The clone carrying this TCR beta chain came up a few times. The data were produced by immunoSEQ multiplex PCR, yet TCRdb's version contains in-frame clones alone and is incomplete. The sample contains about 160,000 clones, less than 85% of which appear only once. The germline CDR1 and CDR2 sequences are MNHNS and SASEGT. The V and J ends lost 5 bases and 1 base respectively, with 6 bases between them. This CDR3 comprises 12 residues. The data belong to a study of cytotoxic CD8 clonotypes in ibrutinib-treated CLL. The chain couples TRBV6-1 to TRBJ2-7; D unclear. The source is a human donor with chronic lymphocytic leukemia. Sequences were derived from PBMCs, sampled after 24 months of ibrutinib treatment. The chain's CDR3 is CASSPRSYEQYF. The CDR3 region has the DNA TGTGCCAGCAGTCCCCGATCCTACGAGCAGTACTTC.